This passage covers 10 T cell receptor beta chains from one sample sequenced in a study of blood T cell repertoires in COVID-19. Here immunoSEQ multiplex PCR was the method, and the copy in TCRdb shows in-frame clones only, minus some. The table records roughly 62,000 clones, roughly 87% of them present only once. Sequencing was carried out using peripheral blood. These TCRs come from a human donor with acute or convalescent COVID-19. The donor label of this sample is uncertain.

The chain employs TRBV7-3 and TRBJ2-1; 10 nucleotides align to TRBD2. The CDR3 contains 15 residues. In germline, CDR1 is SGHTA, CDR2 FQGTGA. V trimming: 3 bases; J trimming: 8 bases; junction bases outside the gene matches: 7. CDR3 residues: CASSFMSSGRDEQFF. CDR3 DNA: TGTGCCAGCAGCTTTATGTCTAGCGGGAGAGATGAGCAGTTCTTC.

This clone has only a few counts. The chain uses TRBV11-3 and TRBJ2-1, with TRBD2 identical over 14 bases. The V segment lost 4 bases and the J segment 1 base; nucleotides outside the gene matches: 6. This CDR3 has 18 amino acids. CDR1 SGHNT and CDR2 YENEEA come from the germline V gene. This CDR3 reads CASSSGLAGGGSYNEQFF. The CDR3 DNA reads as TGTGCCAGCAGCTCAGGACTAGCGGGAGGAGGTTCCTACAATGAGCAGTTCTTC.

This clone was counted between two and nine times. V is TRBV11-2 and J is TRBJ2-3; 8 bases map to TRBD1. The CDR3 extends over 16 amino acids. The germline V gene encodes CDR1 SGHAT and CDR2 FQNNGV. The V gene end was trimmed by 1 base and the J gene end by 4 bases; junction bases not matched to a gene: 7. Here the CDR3 reads CASSLVIEGQADTQYF. In DNA form, the CDR3 reads TGTGCCAGCAGCTTAGTTATAGAGGGACAGGCAGATACGCAGTATTTT.

V is TRBV3-1 (or the pseudogene TRBV3-2) and J is TRBJ2-7; 11 nucleotides line up with TRBD1. The germline CDR1 and CDR2 sequences are LGHDT and YNNKEL (reference sequence). This CDR3 comprises 15 residues. Trimming cost V 3 bases and J 5 bases; bases outside gene matches: 6. The CDR3 reads CASSQYRDRGNEQYF. The CDR3 DNA is TGTGCCAGCAGCCAGTACCGGGACAGGGGGAACGAGCAGTACTTC.

The chain joins TRBV5-6 to TRBJ1-1, with D possibly matching TRBD1 (6 bases). The V end was cut by 4 bases, the J end by 1 base, with 8 bases between. The CDR3 extends over 13 amino acids. Germline V lookup: CDR1 SGHDT, CDR2 YYEEEE. In DNA form, the CDR3 reads TGTGCCAGCAGCCCGGGACAGAACACTGAAGCTTTCTTT. It codes for CASSPGQNTEAFF.

The rearrangement uses TRBV5-1 and TRBJ1-2, with 10 nucleotides matching TRBD1. Germline V gene sequence: CDR1 SGHRS, CDR2 YFSETQ. CDR3 length: 14 amino acids. The V gene end was trimmed by 3 bases and the J gene end by 4 bases; junction bases not matched to a gene: 3. CDR3 coding DNA: TGCGCCAGCAGCTCCGGACAGGGGGGCTATGGCTACACCTTC. Amino acids: CASSSGQGGYGYTF.

The chain couples TRBV10-2 to TRBJ2-7, with D tentatively TRBD2 (5 bases). CDR3 length: 16 amino acids. The V gene lost 2 bases and the J gene lost 2 bases, with 16 bases spanning the gap. From germline, CDR1 is WSHSY and CDR2 SAAADI. Here the CDR3 DNA reads TGCGCCAGCAGTGAGCCCCGGAGGAGTGGGGCCTACGAGCAGTACGTC. It specifies CASSEPRRSGAYEQYV.

The CDR3 reads CASSRPGQGIYEQYF. The CDR3 nucleotides read TGTGCCAGCTCACGTCCAGGACAGGGAATTTACGAGCAGTACTTC. This chain joins TRBV18 and TRBJ2-7; 8 positions agree with TRBD1. V lost 4 bases and J lost 4; bases outside the gene matches: 9. The V gene's germline CDR1 is KGHSH and CDR2 LQKENI. There are 15 residues in the CDR3.

The rearrangement links TRBV4-2 to TRBJ2-2; 10 positions match TRBD2. The germline V gene has CDR1 LGHNA and CDR2 YNFKEQ. V lost 7 bases, J lost 2 bases, and 7 bases stayed unmatched. The CDR3 covers 16 residues. This CDR3 is CASTHLAGVNTGELFF. In nucleotides, the CDR3 is TGTGCCAGCACTCATCTAGCGGGAGTAAACACCGGGGAGCTGTTTTTT.

This rearrangement joins TRBV19 to TRBJ1-2, with D maybe TRBD1 (5 bases). Trimming stripped 3 bases from V and 0 bases from J, with 11 bases between. This CDR3 spans 15 amino acids. Germline CDR1 and CDR2: LNHDA and SQIVND (reference sequence). The CDR3 reads CASSIRGLPNYGYTF. CDR3 bases: TGTGCCAGTAGTATCCGGGGACTCCCTAACTATGGCTACACCTTC. The full variable domain, in which reference TRBV19 and TRBJ1-2 provide the parts outside the CDR3, is DGGITQSPKYLFRKEGQNVTLSCEQNLNHDAMYWYRQDPGQGLRLIYYSQIVNDFQKGDIAEGYSVSREKKESFPLTVTSAQKNPTAFYLCASSIRGLPNYGYTFGSGTRLTVV.